This record concerns one T cell receptor (beta chain) sequence. Its cognate antigen is unknown. The library was designed around alpha chains, so this beta chain is a stray read whose abundance carries little weight. After constant-region reverse-primer amplification, full-length variable regions underwent semi-nested PCR with Nested Universal Primer A. Each CDR3 protein gets one entry after TCRdb re-called the 5' RACE reads with MiXCR. The sample totals 70 to 90 distinct CDR3 sequences. V shed 4 bases and J shed 4 bases, with 10 bases lying between them. This CDR3 has 13 amino acids. Germline loops: CDR1 LGHNT, CDR2 FRNRAP. General study points: In terms of TCR gene usage, tumor memory CD4+ T cells clustered together with blood and lymph node memory CD4+ cells, as well as with lymph node naive CD4+ cells. Greatest tumor Treg TCR overlap was with tumor naive CD4+ cells.

The V gene is TRBV12-5, the J gene TRBJ1-2; D unresolved. The TCR originated in a female donor with breast cancer. Sequencing was performed on memory CD4+ T cells sorted from a lymph node. Subset defined: memory CD4+ T cells, CD4+CD45RO+CD25-. CDR3 in DNA: TGTGCTAGTGGTTCAGGTCAAGTCTATGGCTACACCTTC. It specifies CASGSGQVYGYTF.